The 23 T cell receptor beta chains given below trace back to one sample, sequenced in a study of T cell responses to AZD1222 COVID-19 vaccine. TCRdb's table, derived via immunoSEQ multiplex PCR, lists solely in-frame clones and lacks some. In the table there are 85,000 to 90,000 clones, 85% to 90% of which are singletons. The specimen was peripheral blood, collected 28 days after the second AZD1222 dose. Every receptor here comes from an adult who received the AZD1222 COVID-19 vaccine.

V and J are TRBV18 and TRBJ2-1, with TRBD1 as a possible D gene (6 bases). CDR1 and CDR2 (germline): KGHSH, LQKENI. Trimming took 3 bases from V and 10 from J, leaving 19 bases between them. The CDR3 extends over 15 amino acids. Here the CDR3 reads CASSPQRVTGPEQFF. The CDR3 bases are TGTGCCAGCTCACCCCAGAGGGTTACAGGGCCAGAGCAGTTCTTC.

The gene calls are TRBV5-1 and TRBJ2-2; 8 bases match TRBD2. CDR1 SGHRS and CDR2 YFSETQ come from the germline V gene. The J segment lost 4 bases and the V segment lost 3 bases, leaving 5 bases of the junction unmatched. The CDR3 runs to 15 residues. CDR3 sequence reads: CASSSKSGSTGELFF. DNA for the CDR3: TGCGCCAGCAGCTCAAAGAGCGGGAGCACCGGGGAGCTGTTTTTT. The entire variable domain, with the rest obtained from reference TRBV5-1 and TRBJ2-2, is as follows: KAGVTQTPRYLIKTRGQQVTLSCSPISGHRSVSWYQQTPGQGLQFLFEYFSETQRNKGNFPGRFSGRQFSNSRSEMNVSTLELGDSALYLCASSSKSGSTGELFFGEGSRLTVL.

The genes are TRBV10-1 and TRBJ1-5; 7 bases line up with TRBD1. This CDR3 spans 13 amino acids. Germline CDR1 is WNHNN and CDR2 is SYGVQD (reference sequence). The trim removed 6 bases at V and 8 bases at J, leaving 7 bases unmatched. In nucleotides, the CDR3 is TGCGCCAGCAGCGCGGACAGGCAGGAGCCCCAGCATTTT. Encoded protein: CASSADRQEPQHF.

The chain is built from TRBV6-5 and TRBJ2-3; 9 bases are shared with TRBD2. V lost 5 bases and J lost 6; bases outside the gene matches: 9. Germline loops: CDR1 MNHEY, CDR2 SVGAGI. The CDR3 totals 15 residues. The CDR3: CASSPGGGAADTQYF. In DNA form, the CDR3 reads TGTGCCAGCAGTCCGGGCGGGGGGGCCGCCGATACGCAGTATTTT.

The CDR3 region has the DNA TGCAGCGTTGTCGCCAGGGGAAATACTGAAGCTTTCTTT. It yields the protein CSVVARGNTEAFF. This chain links TRBV29-1 with TRBJ1-1, with D perhaps matching TRBD1 (6 bases). V was pared by 4 bases and J by 5 bases, with 14 bases between. This CDR3 is 13 amino acids long. CDR1 and CDR2 from the germline V gene are SQVTM and ANQGSEA.

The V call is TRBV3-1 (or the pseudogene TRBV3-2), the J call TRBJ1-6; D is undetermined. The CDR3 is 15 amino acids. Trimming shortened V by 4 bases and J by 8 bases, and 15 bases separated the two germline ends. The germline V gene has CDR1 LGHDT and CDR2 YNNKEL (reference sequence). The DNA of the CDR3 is TGTGCCAGCAGCCTGGCGGCAGGCCCTTATTCACCCCTCCACTTT. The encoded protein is CASSLAAGPYSPLHF.

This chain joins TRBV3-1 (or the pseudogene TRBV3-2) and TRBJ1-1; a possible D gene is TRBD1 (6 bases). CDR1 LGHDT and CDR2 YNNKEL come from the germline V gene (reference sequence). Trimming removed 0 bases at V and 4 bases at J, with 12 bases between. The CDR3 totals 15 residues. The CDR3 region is CASSQDGRGGTEAFF. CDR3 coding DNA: TGTGCCAGCAGCCAAGACGGCAGGGGAGGCACTGAAGCTTTCTTT.

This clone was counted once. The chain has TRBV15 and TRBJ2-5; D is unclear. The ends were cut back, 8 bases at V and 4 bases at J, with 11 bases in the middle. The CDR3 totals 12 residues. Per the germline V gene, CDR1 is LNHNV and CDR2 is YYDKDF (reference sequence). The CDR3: CATGRVGETQYF. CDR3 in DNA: TGTGCCACCGGACGGGTAGGAGAGACCCAGTACTTC. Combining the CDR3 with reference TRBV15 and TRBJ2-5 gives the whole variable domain DAMVIQNPRYQVTQFGKPVTLSCSQTLNHNVMYWYQQKSSQAPKLLFHYYDKDFNNEADTPDNFQSRRPNTSFCFLDIRSPGLGDTAMYLCATGRVGETQYFGPGTRLLVL.

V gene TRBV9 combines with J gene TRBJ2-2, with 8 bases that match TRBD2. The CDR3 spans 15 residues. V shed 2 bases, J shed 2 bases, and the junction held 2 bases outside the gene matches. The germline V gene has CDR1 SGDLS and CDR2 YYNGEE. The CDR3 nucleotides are TGTGCCAGCAGCGTGACTAGCGTTAACACCGGGGAGCTGTTTTTT. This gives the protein CASSVTSVNTGELFF.

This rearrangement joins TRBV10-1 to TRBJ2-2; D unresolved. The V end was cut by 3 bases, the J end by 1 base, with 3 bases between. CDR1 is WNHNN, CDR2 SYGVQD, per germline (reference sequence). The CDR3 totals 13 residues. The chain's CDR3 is CASSDWNTGELFF. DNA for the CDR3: TGCGCCAGCAGTGACTGGAACACCGGGGAGCTGTTTTTT.

The CDR3 loop reads CASSPNVTVKETQYF. In nucleotides, the CDR3 is TGTGCCAGCTCACCAAACGTCACAGTTAAAGAGACCCAGTACTTC. The chain combines TRBV18 with TRBJ2-5; D is uncertain. Trimming removed 2 bases at V and 3 bases at J, with 13 bases between. Looked up from germline, CDR1 is KGHSH and CDR2 is LQKENI. CDR3 length equals 15 residues.

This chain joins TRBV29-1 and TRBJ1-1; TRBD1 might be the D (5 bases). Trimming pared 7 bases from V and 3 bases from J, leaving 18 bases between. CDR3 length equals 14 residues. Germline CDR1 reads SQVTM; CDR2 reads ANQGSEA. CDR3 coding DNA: TGCAGCGCCGCCGACAGACGTGGGGACACTGAAGCTTTCTTT. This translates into CSAADRRGDTEAFF.

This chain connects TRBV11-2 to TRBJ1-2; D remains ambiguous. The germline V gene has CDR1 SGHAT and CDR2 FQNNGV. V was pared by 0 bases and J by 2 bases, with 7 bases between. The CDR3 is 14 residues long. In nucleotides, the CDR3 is TGTGCCAGCAGCTTAGATGGAGGGAACTATGGCTACACCTTC. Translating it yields CASSLDGGNYGYTF. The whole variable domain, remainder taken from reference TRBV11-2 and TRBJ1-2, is EAGVAQSPRYKIIEKRQSVAFWCNPISGHATLYWYQQILGQGPKLLIQFQNNGVVDDSQLPKDRFSAERLKGVDSTLKIQPAKLEDSAVYLCASSLDGGNYGYTFGSGTRLTVV.

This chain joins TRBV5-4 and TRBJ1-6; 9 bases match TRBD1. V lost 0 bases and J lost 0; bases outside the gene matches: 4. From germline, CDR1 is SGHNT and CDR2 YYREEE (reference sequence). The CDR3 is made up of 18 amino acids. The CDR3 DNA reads TGTGCCAGCAGCTTGGGGACAGGGGCTAGCTCCTATAATTCACCCCTCCACTTT. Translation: CASSLGTGASSYNSPLHF. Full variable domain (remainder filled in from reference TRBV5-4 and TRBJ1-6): ETGVTQSPTHLIKTRGQQVTLRCSSQSGHNTVSWYQQALGQGPQFIFQYYREEENGRGNFPPRFSGLQFPNYSSELNVNALELDDSALYLCASSLGTGASSYNSPLHFGNGTRLTVT.

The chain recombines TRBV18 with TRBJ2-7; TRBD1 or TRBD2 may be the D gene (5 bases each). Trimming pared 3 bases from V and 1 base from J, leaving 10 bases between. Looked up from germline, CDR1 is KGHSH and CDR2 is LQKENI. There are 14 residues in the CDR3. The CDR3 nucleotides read TGTGCCAGCTCACCCCCGGGACCTTCCTACGAGCAGTACTTC. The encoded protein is CASSPPGPSYEQYF.

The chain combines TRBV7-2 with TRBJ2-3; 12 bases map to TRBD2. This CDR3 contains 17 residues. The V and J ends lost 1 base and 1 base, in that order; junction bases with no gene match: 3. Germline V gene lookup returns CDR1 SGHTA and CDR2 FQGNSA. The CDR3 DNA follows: TGTGCCAGCAGCTTAGGTCCTAGCGGGGGGGGCACAGATACGCAGTATTTT. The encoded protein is CASSLGPSGGGTDTQYF.

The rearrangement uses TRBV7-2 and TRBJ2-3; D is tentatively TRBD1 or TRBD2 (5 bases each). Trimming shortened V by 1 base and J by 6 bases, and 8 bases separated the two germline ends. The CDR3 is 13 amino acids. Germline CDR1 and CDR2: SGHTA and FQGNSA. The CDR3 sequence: CASSLGGTDTQYF. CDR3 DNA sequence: TGTGCCAGCAGCTTAGGAGGGACCGATACGCAGTATTTT.

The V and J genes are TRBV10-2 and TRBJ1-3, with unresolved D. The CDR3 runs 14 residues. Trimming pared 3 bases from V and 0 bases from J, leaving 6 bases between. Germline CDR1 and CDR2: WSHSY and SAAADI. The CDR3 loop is CASSENTSGNTIYF. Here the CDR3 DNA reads TGCGCCAGCAGTGAAAACACCTCTGGAAACACCATATATTTT.

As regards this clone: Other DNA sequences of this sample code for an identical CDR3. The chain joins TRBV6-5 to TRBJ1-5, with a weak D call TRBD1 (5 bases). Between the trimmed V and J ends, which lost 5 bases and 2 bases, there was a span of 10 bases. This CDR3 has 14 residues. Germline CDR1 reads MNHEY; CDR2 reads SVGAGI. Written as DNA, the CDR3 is TGTGCCAGCAGTCCCGGGACCGGCAATCAGCCCCAGCATTTT. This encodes CASSPGTGNQPQHF.

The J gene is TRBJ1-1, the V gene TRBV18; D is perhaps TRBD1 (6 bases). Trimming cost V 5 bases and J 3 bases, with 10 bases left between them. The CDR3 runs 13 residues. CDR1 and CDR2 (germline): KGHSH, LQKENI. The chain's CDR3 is CASSTNRDTEAFF. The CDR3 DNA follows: TGTGCCAGCTCAACAAACAGGGACACTGAAGCTTTCTTT.

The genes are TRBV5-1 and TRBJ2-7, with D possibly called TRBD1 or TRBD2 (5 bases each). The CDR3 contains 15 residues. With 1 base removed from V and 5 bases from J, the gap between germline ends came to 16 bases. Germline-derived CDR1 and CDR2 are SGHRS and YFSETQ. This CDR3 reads CASSLLSGTHHEQYF. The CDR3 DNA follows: TGCGCCAGCAGCTTGCTGTCGGGGACCCACCACGAGCAGTACTTC.

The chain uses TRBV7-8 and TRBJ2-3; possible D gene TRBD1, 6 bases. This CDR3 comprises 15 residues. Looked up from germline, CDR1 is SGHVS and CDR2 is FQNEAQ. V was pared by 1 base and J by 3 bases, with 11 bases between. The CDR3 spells CASSLGGGRTDTQYF. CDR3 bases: TGTGCCAGCAGCTTAGGAGGGGGAAGGACAGATACGCAGTATTTT.

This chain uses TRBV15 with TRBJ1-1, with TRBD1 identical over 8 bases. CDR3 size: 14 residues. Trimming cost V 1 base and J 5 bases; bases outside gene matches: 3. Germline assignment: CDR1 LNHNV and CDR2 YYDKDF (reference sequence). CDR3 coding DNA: TGTGCCACCAGCAGAGTAAGGACAGGGACTGAAGCTTTCTTT. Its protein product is CATSRVRTGTEAFF.